The present T cell receptor (beta chain) was sequenced within a study of control samples from healthy donors and cancer patients. Profiled with immunoSEQ multiplex PCR; TCRdb holds only in-frame clones, not every one. The table lists over 100,000 clones, around 92% of them singletons. As concerns this clone: A read error may account for a junction end that differs from germline.

Germline-derived CDR1 and CDR2 are SSHAT and FNYEAQ (reference sequence). The CDR3 is 14 residues long. The sequencing sample was made of blood. The chain uses TRBV7-7 and TRBJ2-7; 11 bases are a match to TRBD2. The origin of this receptor is a woman aged 45-65 years in good health. CDR3 amino acids: CASSKTSGDYEQYF. The CDR3 coding sequence is TGTGCTAGCAGCAAGACTAGCGGGGACTACGAGCAGTACTTC.